Listed below are T cell receptor beta chains from one sample, sequenced in a study of blood T cells in healthy people across ages. TCRdb itself ran the 5' RACE reads through MiXCR, one entry per CDR3 protein. Here the sample spans around 1.5 million distinct CDR3 sequences, approximately 32% being singletons. The sample comprised blood. These receptor sequences come from a woman in her thirties in good health. Each CDR3 is given without its conserved first and last residue.

V gene,J gene,CDR3 protein
TRBV29-1,TRBJ2-3,SVEDVDTRY
TRBV12-3/TRBV12-4,TRBJ2-3,ASSLAGRADARY
TRBV12-3/TRBV12-4,TRBJ2-7,APRQGSYEQY
TRBV18,TRBJ1-1,ASSPGGGAVTEAF
TRBV5-1,TRBJ2-5,ASSLADQGRQETQY
TRBV12-3/TRBV12-4,TRBJ1-1,ASSFHENTEAF
TRBV29-1,TRBJ2-3,SVGRDRSGGPRPTDTQY
TRBV5-1,TRBJ1-5,ASSLDGGGQPQH
TRBV2,TRBJ2-5,ASSDGGGRYQETQY
TRBV14,TRBJ1-6,ASSLQGPNNSPLH
TRBV7-8,TRBJ2-7,ASSFRGGVPYEQY
TRBV5-1,TRBJ1-4,ASSPDGEKRF
TRBV20-1,TRBJ2-1,SARYHRVSLIYNEQF
TRBV6-1,TRBJ1-1,ASSELGRAPAF
TRBV7-6,TRBJ2-1,ASSPWGRTSSYNEQF
TRBV5-1,TRBJ1-2,ASSLEDSNYGYT
TRBV20-1,TRBJ2-1,SARETSGPYNEQF
TRBV12-3/TRBV12-4,NA,ASSPRTSGSNEQY
TRBV20-1,TRBJ2-5,SASKRTGPQETQY
TRBV10-3,TRBJ2-4,AISEDGAGGPPNIQY
TRBV6-5,TRBJ1-2,ASSRGRGNYGYT
TRBV10-3,TRBJ1-6,AISGIGATTLH
TRBV5-4,TRBJ2-1,ASSPVTIGWTAHNEQF
TRBV10-3,TRBJ2-7,AISEGPHEQY
TRBV29-1,NA,SVEASVSPYNEQY
TRBV5-1,TRBJ2-3,ASSPTSGAAGDTQY
TRBV25-1,TRBJ2-1,ASSGTSGRTRPNEQF
TRBV30,TRBJ1-5,AWSGGPGQPQH